Listed below are T cell receptor beta chains from one sample, sequenced in a study of CD4+ T cells in melanoma. Using immunoSEQ multiplex PCR, the repertoire was profiled, and TCRdb retains in-frame clones only, with some absent. The data contain around 130,000 clones, about 90% of them seen just once; the ten biggest clones take up 1.5%. Receptors were obtained from a human donor with melanoma. The CDR3 runs from the conserved cysteine through the conserved F or W. A D gene is named only where the DNA matches it firmly. Size values are once, few and many counts, or a class for expanded clones, and some rows have none.

V,size,D,J,CDR3,DNA
TRBV9,-,TRBD2,TRBJ2-1,CASSQRGGLYNEQFF,TGTGCCAGCAGCCAACGGGGGGGCCTCTACAATGAGCAGTTCTTC
TRBV19,-,-,TRBJ1-5,CASSRGINQPQHF,TGTGCCAGTAGTCGGGGGATCAATCAGCCCCAGCATTTT
TRBV7-6,-,-,TRBJ1-1,CASSLATIGTEAFF,TGTGCCAGCAGCTTAGCGACCATCGGTACTGAAGCTTTCTTT
TRBV5-1,-,TRBD1,TRBJ2-5,CASSSGTGGVETQYF,TGCGCCAGCAGCTCGGGGACAGGGGGGGTCGAGACCCAGTACTTC
TRBV5-1,-,-,TRBJ2-5,CASSLGTAQETQYF,TGCGCCAGCAGCTTGGGGACAGCCCAAGAGACCCAGTACTTC
TRBV7-9,-,-,TRBJ1-5,CASSFSNQPQHF,TGTGCCAGCAGCTTTAGCAATCAGCCCCAGCATTTT
TRBV2,-,-,TRBJ2-2,CASGDQVLDTGELFF,TGTGCCAGCGGGGACCAGGTGCTCGACACCGGGGAGCTGTTTTTT
TRBV5-1,-,-,TRBJ2-5,CASSLKQGRETQYF,TGCGCCAGCAGCTTGAAACAGGGTCGAGAGACCCAGTACTTC
TRBV5-1,-,-,TRBJ1-4,CASSLGEAGGKLFF,TGCGCCAGCAGCTTGGGCGAGGCGGGGGGAAAACTGTTTTTT
TRBV21-1,once,-,TRBJ1-2,CARRPNYGYTF,TGTGCCAGGAGACCTAACTATGGCTACACCTTC
TRBV6-5,-,-,TRBJ2-1,CASSSAGLREQFF,TGTGCCAGCAGTTCCGCCGGATTAAGGGAGCAGTTCTTC
TRBV6-6,-,TRBD1,TRBJ2-2,CASSYSRDRGVGELFF,TGTGCCAGCAGTTACTCCCGGGACAGGGGCGTCGGGGAGCTGTTTTTT
TRBV2,-,TRBD1,TRBJ2-3,CASKLTGGGDTQYF,TGTGCCAGCAAACTGACAGGGGGCGGAGATACGCAGTATTTT
TRBV9,-,-,TRBJ1-1,CASSSHGGNTEAFF,TGTGCCAGCAGCAGCCATGGGGGAAACACTGAAGCTTTCTTT
TRBV19,-,-,TRBJ1-1,CASITSGTEAFF,TGTGCCAGTATAACTTCGGGCACTGAAGCTTTCTTT
TRBV7-6,once,TRBD2,TRBJ2-1,CASSVSGELYNEQFF,TGTGCCAGCAGCGTTAGCGGGGAACTTTACAATGAGCAGTTCTTC
TRBV27,-,TRBD2,TRBJ2-5,CASSILPGGPQGTQYF,TGTGCCAGCAGTATTCTTCCGGGGGGGCCCCAGGGGACCCAGTACTTC